This TCR beta chain was captured by sequencing in a study of blood T cells in healthy people across ages. Study observations and caveats: Leaving the PBMCs unsorted stopped any conclusive comparison of naive versus antigen-experienced cells. A strong correlation was seen between TCR beta diversity and naive T cell percentage.

The second PCR ran about 6 to 12 cycles with a sample-barcoded 5' primer and J-beta primers. Via MiXCR, TCRdb re-called the 5' RACE reads, giving one row per CDR3 protein. The repertoire has over a million distinct CDR3 sequences, 35% to 45% of them found once; the top ten carry less than 5%. This clonotype was observed a handful of times. The antigen is not known. This clonotype was sampled from a woman under 30 in good health. Input material: blood.

The CDR3 region has the DNA TGTGCCAGCAGCAAAAGTACTGACTACGAGCAGTACTTC. Amino acid sequence: CASSKSTDYEQYF. This chain connects TRBV21-1 to TRBJ2-7. TRBV21-1 corresponds to a pseudogene. CDR3 length: 13 residues.